A single sample gave rise to the 17 T cell receptor beta chains below, sequenced in a study of graft-versus-host responses after intestinal transplantation. TCRdb's copy holds only in-frame clones and misses some; the assay was immunoSEQ multiplex PCR. Of tens of thousands of clones listed, about 90% are singletons. These receptors have no identified antigens. Specimen: unstimulated CD8+ T cells sorted from spleen or lymph node cells, collected before intestinal transplant. These receptors were collected from a human donor who received an intestinal transplant.

V is TRBV5-1 and J is TRBJ2-3; tentative D call: TRBD2 (6 bases). The CDR3 is 15 residues long. V lost 1 base, J lost 4 bases, and 13 bases lay in between. In germline, CDR1 is SGHRS, CDR2 YFSETQ. The CDR3 spells CASSLRGGVPDTQYF. The CDR3 nucleotides read TGCGCCAGCAGCTTGCGGGGCGGGGTCCCAGATACGCAGTATTTT.

This CDR3 reads CASSFSTGLSNQPQHF. The CDR3 DNA follows: TGTGCCAGCAGCTTTTCAACGGGTTTAAGCAATCAGCCCCAGCATTTT. This chain connects TRBV5-6 to TRBJ1-5, with D uncertain. Trimming took off 2 bases at V and 1 base at J, with 13 bases between the two ends. The CDR3 runs 16 residues. Germline V lookup: CDR1 SGHDT, CDR2 YYEEEE. Full variable domain (missing parts from reference TRBV5-6 and TRBJ1-5): DAGVTQSPTHLIKTRGQQVTLRCSPKSGHDTVSWYQQALGQGPQFIFQYYEEEERQRGNFPDRFSGHQFPNYSSELNVNALLLGDSALYLCASSFSTGLSNQPQHFGDGTRLSIL.

CDR3 DNA: TGCAGCGTTGAGTTGGCGGGGGGGAACACCGGGGAGCTGTTTTTT. Amino acids: CSVELAGGNTGELFF. The chain combines TRBV29-1 with TRBJ2-2; 8 nucleotides match TRBD2. The CDR3 totals 15 residues. CDR1 is SQVTM and CDR2 is ANQGSEA in the germline V gene. After removal of 3 bases from V and 1 base from J, the junction contained 4 bases not matched to a gene.

V usage is TRBV7-6 and J usage is TRBJ1-6; TRBD1 aligns across 7 bases. Germline loops: CDR1 SGHVS, CDR2 FNYEAQ. The CDR3 consists of 15 residues. J gave up 7 bases and V 3 bases, and 6 bases lay outside the gene matches. CDR3 sequence reads: CASSFEQGMNSPLHF. In nucleotides, the CDR3 is TGTGCCAGCAGCTTCGAACAGGGGATGAATTCACCCCTCCACTTT.

The chain is built from TRBV9 and TRBJ1-5; maybe TRBD1 (6 bases). The CDR3 runs to 13 residues. Germline CDR1 SGDLS, CDR2 YYNGEE. V was pared by 2 bases and J by 9 bases, with 12 bases between. The CDR3, as DNA: TGTGCCAGCAGCGTGGACAGTGGGGGGCCCCAGCATTTT. Protein: CASSVDSGGPQHF.

The chain is built from TRBV10-2 and TRBJ1-1; tentatively, D is TRBD1 (6 bases). Between the trimmed V and J ends, which lost 7 bases and 5 bases, there was a span of 23 bases. This CDR3 contains 16 residues. The V gene's germline CDR1 is WSHSY and CDR2 SAAADI. CDR3 region: CASTRWAWSQGTEAFF. The CDR3, as DNA: TGCGCCAGCACACGGTGGGCGTGGAGTCAGGGGACTGAAGCTTTCTTT.

The chain is built from TRBV9 and TRBJ2-7, with TRBD1 matching 7 bases. Germline-derived CDR1 and CDR2 are SGDLS and YYNGEE. The V and J ends lost 3 bases and 2 bases, in that order; junction bases with no gene match: 8. The CDR3 totals 15 residues. CDR3 in DNA: TGTGCCAGCAGCGGGAGGTGGGACAGCCCCTACGAGCAGTACTTC. Its translation: CASSGRWDSPYEQYF.

The chain joins TRBV5-6 to TRBJ1-4, with 9 nucleotides matching TRBD1. The trim removed 3 bases at V and 8 bases at J, leaving 11 bases unmatched. CDR3 length equals 16 residues. Germline V gives CDR1 SGHDT, CDR2 YYEEEE. The CDR3 spells CASSSAGSTGGEKLFF. The CDR3 DNA reads TGTGCCAGCAGCTCCGCAGGTTCGACAGGGGGGGAAAAACTGTTTTTT.

In this sample, this clone turned up once. CDR3 in DNA: TGTGCCAGCTCCCCAGGCAGCCAACTCACTGAAGCTTTCTTT. The encoded protein is CASSPGSQLTEAFF. The J gene is TRBJ1-1, the V gene TRBV4-2; D not certain. The length of the CDR3 is 14 residues. Germline V gives CDR1 LGHNA, CDR2 YNFKEQ. The ends were cut back, 8 bases at V and 4 bases at J, with 17 bases in the middle.

In nucleotides, the CDR3 is TGTGCCAGCAGTTTATGGGCAGACTACGAGCAGTACTTC. It is translated as CASSLWADYEQYF. This sequence joins TRBV27 and TRBJ2-7; unclear D gene. The CDR3 runs 13 residues. Germline lookup yields CDR1 MNHEY and CDR2 SMNVEV (reference sequence). V was trimmed by 1 base and J by 3 bases, leaving 7 bases between them.

The chain links TRBV6-1 to TRBJ1-2; no clear D gene. Germline-derived CDR1 and CDR2 are MNHNS and SASEGT. V dropped 3 bases and J dropped 7 bases, with 12 bases sitting between them. CDR3 length equals 13 residues. CDR3 coding DNA: TGTGCCAGCAGTGATGGAGGCTGGGGTGGCTACACCTTC. This encodes CASSDGGWGGYTF.

The rearrangement joins TRBV5-6 to TRBJ1-6; D might be TRBD1 (6 bases). Germline CDR1 and CDR2: SGHDT and YYEEEE. The V end was cut by 0 bases, the J end by 5 bases, with 9 bases between. This CDR3 has 15 residues. This chain's CDR3 is CASSLVRDNNSPLHF. In DNA, the CDR3 is TGTGCCAGCAGCTTGGTTCGGGACAATAATTCACCCCTCCACTTT.

The chain has TRBV6-1 and TRBJ2-7; 9 bases agree with TRBD1. The CDR3 contains 16 residues. Germline V gives CDR1 MNHNS, CDR2 SASEGT. V shed 2 bases, J shed 6 bases, and the junction held 11 bases outside the gene matches. The CDR3 reads CASSEKPAHRGPEQYF. CDR3 sequence (DNA): TGTGCCAGCAGTGAAAAACCCGCGCACAGGGGGCCCGAGCAGTACTTC.

This sequence joins TRBV15 and TRBJ2-1, with 14 bases aligning to TRBD2. CDR1 is LNHNV and CDR2 is YYDKDF in the germline V gene (reference sequence). V lost 1 base, J lost 8 bases, and 4 bases stayed unmatched. This CDR3 region has 16 residues. The CDR3 spells CATSRARLAGGDEQFF. Written as DNA, the CDR3 is TGTGCCACCAGCAGAGCAAGACTAGCGGGGGGGGATGAGCAGTTCTTC.

CDR3 loop: CATWTDFSYNSPLHF. As DNA, the CDR3 is TGCGCCACCTGGACAGACTTCTCCTATAATTCACCCCTCCACTTT. V usage is TRBV10-2 and J usage is TRBJ1-6, with TRBD1 as a possible D gene (6 bases). Trimming shortened V by 10 bases and J by 0 bases, and 13 bases separated the two germline ends. This CDR3 has 15 amino acids. Germline V lookup: CDR1 WSHSY, CDR2 SAAADI.

The chain joins TRBV6-1 to TRBJ2-7; D is perhaps TRBD1 (5 bases). This CDR3 is built from 15 residues. Trimming cost V 8 bases and J 2 bases, with 19 bases left between them. Germline-derived CDR1 and CDR2 are MNHNS and SASEGT. The CDR3 DNA is TGTGCCAGCGGCTTGACAGACATTTTTCCCTACGAGCAGTACTTC. Encoded protein: CASGLTDIFPYEQYF.

The chain uses TRBV6-4 and TRBJ2-5, with D tentatively TRBD2 (6 bases). The CDR3 spans 13 residues. Germline-derived CDR1 and CDR2 are MRHNA and SNTAGT. Between the trimmed V and J ends, which lost 10 bases and 2 bases, there was a span of 14 bases. The CDR3 region is CATTPLAQETQYF. As DNA, the CDR3 is TGTGCCACCACCCCGCTAGCGCAAGAGACCCAGTACTTC.